Following are 20 T cell receptor beta chains from one sample sequenced in a study of CD8 T cells in ankylosing spondylitis. MiXCR was run by TCRdb on the 5' RACE reads, yielding one entry per CDR3 protein. The data hold roughly 280,000 distinct CDR3 sequences, with 20% observed a single time. Sequenced material: blood, either unsorted or a sorted T cell fraction (not recorded which). All receptors come from a male donor with ankylosing spondylitis or in good health (not recorded which).

This clonotype was detected only a few times. The chain couples TRBV5-4 to TRBJ1-2; D might be TRBD1 (5 bases). V was pared by 4 bases and J by 4 bases, with 14 bases between. Germline V CDR1 and CDR2: SGHNT, YYREEE (reference sequence). The CDR3 is made up of 14 amino acids. The DNA for the CDR3 is TGTGCCAGCAGCGAACCCGGGACGGGCTATGGCTACACCTTC. It translates to CASSEPGTGYGYTF.

The rearrangement links TRBV12-3 or TRBV12-4 to TRBJ1-2; D not certain. The V end was cut by 7 bases, the J end by 7 bases, with 13 bases between. The CDR3 extends over 12 amino acids. This CDR3 reads CASTLGISGYTF. DNA of the CDR3: TGTGCCAGCACCTTAGGGATAAGTGGCTACACCTTC.

The chain employs TRBV6-4 and TRBJ2-4; D is perhaps TRBD2 (7 bases). Trimming pared 0 bases from V and 0 bases from J, leaving 24 bases between. The CDR3 runs 21 residues. Germline values: CDR1 MRHNA, CDR2 SNTAGT. Written as DNA, the CDR3 is TGTGCCAGCAGTGACTCGAGTTACGGGGGGCGGATCCGGCTAGCCAAAAACATTCAGTACTTC. It is translated as CASSDSSYGGRIRLAKNIQYF.

This clonotype was picked up a small number of times. The chain uses TRBV6-5 and TRBJ1-2; D ambiguous. V was cut by 6 bases and J by 1 base, with 6 bases left in between. The CDR3 consists of 12 residues. The germline V gene has CDR1 MNHEY and CDR2 SVGAGI. The CDR3 loop is CASRQFNYGYTF. The CDR3 coding sequence is TGTGCCAGCAGACAGTTTAACTATGGCTACACCTTC.

V usage is TRBV7-6 and J usage is TRBJ2-6, with D hard to call. The ends were cut back, 2 bases at V and 2 bases at J, with 7 bases in the middle. The CDR3 is made up of 15 amino acids. Germline V lookup: CDR1 SGHVS, CDR2 FNYEAQ. This chain's CDR3 is CASSLTGTGANVLTF. CDR3 DNA: TGTGCCAGCAGCTTAACGGGTACTGGGGCCAACGTCCTGACTTTC.

This clonotype was seen a few times. The genes are TRBV2 and TRBJ2-7; 8 bases fit TRBD2. Unmatched junction bases numbered 4, after V lost 10 bases and J lost 2 bases. The CDR3 runs to 12 residues. CDR1 is SNHLY, CDR2 FYNNEI, per germline. The CDR3 DNA sequence: TGTGCCACGAGCGGGGGCGCCTACGAGCAGTACGTC. Its translation: CATSGGAYEQYV.

This clonotype was seen only a few times. The genes are TRBV7-7 and TRBJ2-2, with D perhaps TRBD1 (6 bases). The ends were cut back, 4 bases at V and 9 bases at J, with 18 bases in the middle. The CDR3 has 15 residues. Per germline, CDR1 SSHAT and CDR2 FNYEAQ (reference sequence). The CDR3 coding sequence is TGTGCCAGCAGCTCTACGAGGGACACTTCAAGGGAGCTGTTTTTT. It is translated as CASSSTRDTSRELFF.

The chain uses TRBV6-2 or TRBV6-3 and TRBJ1-1, with 8 bases fitting TRBD1. CDR1 is MNHEY and CDR2 is SVGEGT in the germline V gene. V shed 6 bases and J 2 bases; nucleotides not matched to a gene: 5. The CDR3 runs to 14 residues. CDR3 nucleotide sequence: TGTGCCAGCAGATCCGGACAGGGAAACACTGAAGCTTTCTTT. This gives the protein CASRSGQGNTEAFF.

This clonotype has more than one count but fewer than ten. This chain uses TRBV7-2 with TRBJ2-4; D is possibly TRBD1 (5 bases). The germline gives CDR1 SGHTA, CDR2 FQGNSA. The V gene lost 5 bases and the J gene lost 0 bases, with 8 bases spanning the gap. This CDR3 is built from 14 residues. The CDR3 region is CASSRGLAKNIQYF. The CDR3 nucleotides read TGTGCCAGCAGCAGGGGCTTAGCCAAAAACATTCAGTACTTC.

The rearrangement joins TRBV5-6 to TRBJ2-1, with D unclear. The CDR3 is 13 residues long. V gave up 4 bases and J gave up 5 bases, with 10 bases separating them. Germline CDR1 is SGHDT and CDR2 is YYEEEE. CDR3 residues: CASSPSFHNEQFF. CDR3 nucleotides: TGTGCCAGCAGCCCAAGTTTCCACAATGAGCAGTTCTTC.

The J gene is TRBJ1-4, the V gene TRBV20-1, with 7 bases fitting TRBD1. V was pared by 6 bases and J by 2 bases, with 15 bases of the junction left unmatched. In germline, CDR1 is DFQATT, CDR2 SNEGSKA (reference sequence). The CDR3 loop spans 17 amino acids. CDR3 region: CSAHYRTGRSTNEKLFF. CDR3 coding DNA: TGCAGTGCCCATTATAGGACAGGCCGCTCGACTAATGAAAAACTGTTTTTT.

This clonotype turned up a few times. The chain uses TRBV12-3 or TRBV12-4 and TRBJ1-1; D possibly corresponds to TRBD1 (5 bases). The CDR3 is 13 amino acids. Deletions cut 7 bases from V and 3 bases from J, with 12 bases between. DNA for the CDR3: TGTGCCAGCACCAGGGAGTTCCACACTGAAGCTTTCTTT. Translating gives CASTREFHTEAFF.

The genes are TRBV20-1 and TRBJ2-7; TRBD2 matches at 7 bases. There are 13 residues in the CDR3. In germline, CDR1 is DFQATT, CDR2 SNEGSKA (reference sequence). The trim removed 1 base at V and 6 bases at J, leaving 6 bases unmatched. CDR3 DNA sequence: TGCAGTGCTAGAGTCCCAGCGGGGACCGAGCAGTACGTC. This translates into CSARVPAGTEQYV.

The chain combines TRBV20-1 with TRBJ2-3, with TRBD2 identical over 8 bases. CDR3 length equals 14 residues. Trimming took 3 bases from V and 5 from J; bases not matched to a gene: 7. Germline V gives CDR1 DFQATT, CDR2 SNEGSKA (reference sequence). The CDR3: CSASVGRDGDTQYF. As DNA, the CDR3 is TGCAGTGCTAGTGTCGGGAGGGACGGAGATACGCAGTATTTT.

In this sample, this clonotype turned up many times. The chain links TRBV10-3 to TRBJ2-4; maybe TRBD2 (5 bases). CDR1 is ENHRY, CDR2 SYGVKD, per germline. There are 10 residues in the CDR3. The ends were cut back, 8 bases at V and 8 bases at J, with 7 bases in the middle. Here the CDR3 reads CAIGEYIQYF. The CDR3 nucleotides are TGTGCCATCGGGGAGTACATTCAGTACTTC.

The chain recombines TRBV19 with TRBJ1-1, with no clear D. CDR3 length: 17 amino acids. Looked up from germline, CDR1 is LNHDA and CDR2 is SQIVND (reference sequence). Trimming shortened V by 6 bases and J by 0 bases, and 20 bases separated the two germline ends. The CDR3, as DNA: TGTGCCAGTAGAACGGGGATTGTAGACCGCCTGAACACTGAAGCTTTCTTT. Amino acids: CASRTGIVDRLNTEAFF.

This clonotype has more than one count but fewer than ten. V and J are TRBV12-3 or TRBV12-4 and TRBJ2-2, with TRBD2 matching over 13 bases. With 6 bases clipped from V and 5 bases from J, the junction kept 3 bases outside the gene matches. The CDR3 has 15 residues. The CDR3 is CASRGLAGRTGELFF. Written as DNA, the CDR3 is TGTGCCAGCAGGGGACTAGCGGGGAGGACCGGGGAGCTGTTTTTT.

This clonotype was picked up many times. The V and J genes are TRBV20-1 and TRBJ2-2; TRBD2 matches at 14 bases. Germline lookup yields CDR1 DFQATT and CDR2 SNEGSKA (reference sequence). CDR3 length: 15 amino acids. V lost 5 bases and J lost 8; bases outside the gene matches: 7. CDR3 in DNA: TGCAGTGCTGGGGGACTAGCGGGAGAAGGAGGGGAGCTGTTTTTT. This encodes CSAGGLAGEGGELFF.

This clonotype turned up a few times. The J gene is TRBJ1-3, the V gene TRBV18; no definite D call. The CDR3 extends over 13 amino acids. Germline values: CDR1 KGHSH, CDR2 LQKENI. Deletions cut 2 bases from V and 0 bases from J, with 2 bases between. The CDR3 region is CASSPGSGNTIYF. CDR3 DNA sequence: TGTGCCAGCTCACCAGGCTCTGGAAACACCATATATTTT.

This clonotype was counted between two and nine times. The chain employs TRBV7-2 and TRBJ2-1; 9 nucleotides line up with TRBD2. This CDR3 comprises 15 residues. Germline V gene data show CDR1 as SGHTA and CDR2 as FQGNSA. The V and J ends lost 1 base and 10 bases, in that order; junction bases with no gene match: 8. The CDR3, as DNA: TGTGCCAGCAGCTTAGAGGGTAGCGGGAGCAGGGAGCAGTTCTTC. This sequence encodes CASSLEGSGSREQFF.